This T cell receptor (beta chain) came from a study of regulatory T cells in long-lasting Graves disease. Arm-PCR of CDR3 regions and iRepertoire HTBI primers were the basis on which TCR beta libraries were built. TCRdb re-analysed the multiplex PCR reads in MiXCR, keeping a single row per CDR3 protein. The sample includes about 620,000 distinct CDR3 sequences, 15% to 20% seen only once; the top ten take 15% to 20%. Germline assignment: CDR1 LNHDA and CDR2 SQIVND (reference sequence). The trim removed 3 bases at V and 0 bases at J, leaving 7 bases unmatched. This CDR3 comprises 16 residues. This clonotype was seen a few times. Time point meaning: newly diagnosed GD, antithyroid drugs for less than 3 months. With RNA extracted from PBMCs as input, the TCR library was made. These data also featured in a second study, about T cells in Graves' hyperthyroidism and ophthalmopathy.

This receptor was identified in a woman between 25 and 40 years old with Graves disease. This specimen consisted of peripheral blood mononuclear cells (PBMCs), obtained at new diagnosis, from a patient treated with antithyroid drugs. The genes are TRBV19 and TRBJ1-1; 7 bases line up with TRBD1. This CDR3 is CASSIGGQVVNTEAFF. CDR3 sequence (DNA): TGTGCCAGTAGTATTGGCGGACAGGTTGTGAACACTGAAGCTTTCTTT.